This TCR beta chain was captured by sequencing in a study of tumor and adjacent non-tumor tissue in lung cancer. Germline CDR1 SGHAT, CDR2 FQDESV (reference sequence). The CDR3 is made up of 14 amino acids. Three rounds of nested PCR, following a modified ARM-PCR protocol, produced the TCRbeta library. TCRdb recomputed calls from the multiplex PCR reads with MiXCR, one row per CDR3 protein. The data hold over 80,000 distinct CDR3 sequences, with 75% to 90% observed a single time. Turning to this clonotype: A read error may produce the germline difference seen at one junction end.

This sample's RNA came from whole unsorted tissue. The normal lung tissue was taken more than 3 cm from the tumor edge. Sequenced: distant non-tumor lung tissue. The clonotype originates from a man aged 55 to 69 with small cell lung cancer. V usage is TRBV11-1 and J usage is TRBJ2-7; D may be TRBD2 (7 bases). CDR3 nucleotides: TGTGCCAGCAGCTTAACGGGGGGCTCCTACGATCAGTACTTC. Translation: CASSLTGGSYDQYF.